This T cell receptor (beta chain) emerged from a study of blood T cell repertoires in COVID-19. Overall study: The United States, Italy and Spain provided the acute and convalescent COVID-19 samples. The cDNA or gDNA used as material had been derived from T cells, B-cell-depleted T cells, or PBMCs.

Per the authors' pipeline: From reference gene primer amplification, estimates of nucleated cell counts were derived. Clones were sequenced by immunoSEQ multiplex PCR, and TCRdb holds only the in-frame ones, with some missing. The V and J calls and clone size come from that table; D and trimming were worked out from the DNA. The sample lists around 130,000 clones; approximately 84% were seen once. This CDR3 comprises 13 residues. Trimming shortened V by 0 bases and J by 4 bases, and 5 bases separated the two germline ends. CDR1 SGHRS and CDR2 YFSETQ come from the germline V gene. The V gene is TRBV5-1, the J gene TRBJ2-1; D gene uncertain. The clonotype originates from a woman aged 45-65 years who had recovered from COVID-19. Sequenced material: peripheral blood. CDR3 nucleotide sequence: TGCGCCAGCAGCTTGGCGGTTTACAATGAGCAGTTCTTC. Its translation: CASSLAVYNEQFF.